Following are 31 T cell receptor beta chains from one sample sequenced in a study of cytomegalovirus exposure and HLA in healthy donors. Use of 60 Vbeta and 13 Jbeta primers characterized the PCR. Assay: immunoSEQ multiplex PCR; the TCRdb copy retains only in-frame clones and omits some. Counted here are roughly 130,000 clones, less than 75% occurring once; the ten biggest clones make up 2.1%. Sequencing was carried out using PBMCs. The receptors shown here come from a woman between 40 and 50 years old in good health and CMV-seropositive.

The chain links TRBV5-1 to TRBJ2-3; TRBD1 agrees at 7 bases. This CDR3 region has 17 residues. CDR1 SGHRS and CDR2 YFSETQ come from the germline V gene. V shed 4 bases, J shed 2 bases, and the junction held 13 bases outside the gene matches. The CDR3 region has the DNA TGCGCCAGCAGCCGGCAGCCGGGACAGTTGGCCACAGATACGCAGTATTTT. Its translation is CASSRQPGQLATDTQYF.

The CDR3 DNA reads as TGTGCCAGCAGCCCAGCGGGGGGGCCCTACAATGAGCAGTTCTTC. Protein sequence: CASSPAGGPYNEQFF. V and J are TRBV7-9 and TRBJ2-1, with 10 bases aligning to TRBD2. The CDR3 has 15 amino acids. With V trimmed by 5 bases and J by 2 bases, 3 bases remained unmatched. From germline, CDR1 is SEHNR and CDR2 FQNEAQ (reference sequence).

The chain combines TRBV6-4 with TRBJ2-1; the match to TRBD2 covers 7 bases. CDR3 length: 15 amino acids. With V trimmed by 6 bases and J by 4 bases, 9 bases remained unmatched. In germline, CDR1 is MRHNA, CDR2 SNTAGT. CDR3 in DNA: TGTGCCAGCAGCGAGGGGCTAGCGGAATACAATGAGCAGTTCTTC. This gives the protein CASSEGLAEYNEQFF.

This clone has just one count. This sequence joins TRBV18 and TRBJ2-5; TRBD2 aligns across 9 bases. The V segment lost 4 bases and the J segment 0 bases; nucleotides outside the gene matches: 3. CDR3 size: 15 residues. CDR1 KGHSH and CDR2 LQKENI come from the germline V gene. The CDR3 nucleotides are TGTGCCAGCTCACATAGCGGGGGAAACCAAGAGACCCAGTACTTC. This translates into CASSHSGGNQETQYF.

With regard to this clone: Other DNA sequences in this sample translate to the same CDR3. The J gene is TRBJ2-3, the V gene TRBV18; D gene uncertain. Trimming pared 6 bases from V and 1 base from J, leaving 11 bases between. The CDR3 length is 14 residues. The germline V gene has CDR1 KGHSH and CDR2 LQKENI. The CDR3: CASSPLGRTDTQYF. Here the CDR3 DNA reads TGTGCCAGCTCCCCCCTGGGCCGCACAGATACGCAGTATTTT.

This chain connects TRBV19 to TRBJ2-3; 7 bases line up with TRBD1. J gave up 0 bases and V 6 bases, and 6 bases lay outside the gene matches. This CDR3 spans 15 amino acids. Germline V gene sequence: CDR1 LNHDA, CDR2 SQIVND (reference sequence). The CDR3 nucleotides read TGTGCCAGTAGGGACAGGACACTTAGCACAGATACGCAGTATTTT. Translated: CASRDRTLSTDTQYF.

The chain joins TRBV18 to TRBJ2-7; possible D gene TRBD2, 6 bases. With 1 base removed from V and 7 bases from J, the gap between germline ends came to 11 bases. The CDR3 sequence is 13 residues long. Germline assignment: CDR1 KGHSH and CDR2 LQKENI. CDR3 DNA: TGTGCCAGCTCACCACGATCGGAGGGGGAGCAGTACTTC. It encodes CASSPRSEGEQYF.

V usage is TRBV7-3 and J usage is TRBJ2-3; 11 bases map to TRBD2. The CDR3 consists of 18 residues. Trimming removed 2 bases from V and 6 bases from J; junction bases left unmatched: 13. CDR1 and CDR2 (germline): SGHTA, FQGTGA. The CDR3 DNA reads TGTGCCAGCAGCTTAGAAAAACTAGCGGGGGCCGGCGGGGATACGCAGTATTTT. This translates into CASSLEKLAGAGGDTQYF.

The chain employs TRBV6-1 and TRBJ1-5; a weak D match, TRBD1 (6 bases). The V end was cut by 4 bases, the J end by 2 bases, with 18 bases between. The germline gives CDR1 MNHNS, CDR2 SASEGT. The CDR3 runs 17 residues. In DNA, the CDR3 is TGTGCCAGCAGTGGGCCGACAGCCAACAGGGGCAATCAGCCCCAGCATTTT. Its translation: CASSGPTANRGNQPQHF.

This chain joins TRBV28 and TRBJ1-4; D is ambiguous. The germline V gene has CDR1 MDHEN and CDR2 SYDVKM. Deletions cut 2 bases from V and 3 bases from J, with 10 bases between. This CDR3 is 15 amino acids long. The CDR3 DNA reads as TGTGCCAGCAGTTTAAACGGGGTAGCTAATGAAAAACTGTTTTTT. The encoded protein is CASSLNGVANEKLFF. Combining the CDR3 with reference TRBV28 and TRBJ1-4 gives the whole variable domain DVKVTQSSRYLVKRTGEKVFLECVQDMDHENMFWYRQDPGLGLRLIYFSYDVKMKEKGDIPEGYSVSREKKERFSLILESASTNQTSMYLCASSLNGVANEKLFFGSGTQLSVL.

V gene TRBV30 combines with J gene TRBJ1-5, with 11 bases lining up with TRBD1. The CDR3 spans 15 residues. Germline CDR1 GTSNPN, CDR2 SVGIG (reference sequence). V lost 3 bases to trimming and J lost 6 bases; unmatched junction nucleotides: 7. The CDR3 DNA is TGTGCCTGGAGCTTACCCGGGACAGGGGGTCAGCCCCAGCATTTT. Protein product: CAWSLPGTGGQPQHF.

Written as DNA, the CDR3 is TGCGCCAGCAGCTTGGGAGGTTCCCGAGAGAACACCGGGGAGCTGTTTTTT. Its translation: CASSLGGSRENTGELFF. This sequence joins TRBV5-1 and TRBJ2-2, with unresolved D. Germline V CDR1 and CDR2: SGHRS, YFSETQ. V was cut by 0 bases and J by 1 base, with 13 bases left in between. This CDR3 spans 17 amino acids.

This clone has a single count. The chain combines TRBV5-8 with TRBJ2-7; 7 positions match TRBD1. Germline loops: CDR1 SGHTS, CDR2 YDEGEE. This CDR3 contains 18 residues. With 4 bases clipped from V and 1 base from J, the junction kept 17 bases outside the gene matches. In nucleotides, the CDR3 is TGTGCCAGCAGCCTATTCTCCGGGACAGCTGGGATTTCCTACGAGCAGTACTTC. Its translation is CASSLFSGTAGISYEQYF.

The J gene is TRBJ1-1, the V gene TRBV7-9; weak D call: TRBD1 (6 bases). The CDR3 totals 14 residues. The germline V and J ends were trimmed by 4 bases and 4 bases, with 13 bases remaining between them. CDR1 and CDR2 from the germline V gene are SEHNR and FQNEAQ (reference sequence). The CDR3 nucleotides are TGTGCCAGCAGCTCTCCTCAGGGGAGCACTGAAGCTTTCTTT. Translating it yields CASSSPQGSTEAFF.

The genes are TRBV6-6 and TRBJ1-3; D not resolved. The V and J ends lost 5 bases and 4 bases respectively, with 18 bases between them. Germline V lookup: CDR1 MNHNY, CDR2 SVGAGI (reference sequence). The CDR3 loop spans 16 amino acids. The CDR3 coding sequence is TGTGCCAGCAGTAAAACGGGGAGGGAAGCCGGAAACACCATATATTTT. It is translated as CASSKTGREAGNTIYF.

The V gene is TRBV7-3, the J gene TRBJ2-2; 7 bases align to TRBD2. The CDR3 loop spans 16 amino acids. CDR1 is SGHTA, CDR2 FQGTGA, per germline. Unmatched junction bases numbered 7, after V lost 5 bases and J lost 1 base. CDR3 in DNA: TGTGCCAGCAGCCCTGGGGAGGGGAGGAACACCGGGGAGCTGTTTTTT. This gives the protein CASSPGEGRNTGELFF. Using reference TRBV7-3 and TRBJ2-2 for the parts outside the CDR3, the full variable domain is GAGVSQTPSNKVTEKGKYVELRCDPISGHTALYWYRQSLGQGPEFLIYFQGTGAADDSGLPNDRFFAVRPEGSVSTLKIQRTERGDSAVYLCASSPGEGRNTGELFFGEGSRLTVL.

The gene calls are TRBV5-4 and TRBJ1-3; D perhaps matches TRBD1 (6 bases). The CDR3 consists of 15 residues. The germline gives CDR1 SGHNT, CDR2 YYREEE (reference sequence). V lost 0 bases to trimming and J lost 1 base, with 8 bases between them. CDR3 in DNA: TGTGCCAGCAGCTTGGGGGGGCCTTCTGGAAACACCATATATTTT. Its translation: CASSLGGPSGNTIYF.

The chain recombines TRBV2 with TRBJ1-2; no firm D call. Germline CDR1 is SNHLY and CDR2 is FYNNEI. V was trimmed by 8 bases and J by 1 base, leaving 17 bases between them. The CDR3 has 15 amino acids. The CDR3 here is CASRPSVLVNYGYTF. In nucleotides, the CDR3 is TGTGCCAGCCGCCCTTCGGTGCTGGTTAACTATGGCTACACCTTC.

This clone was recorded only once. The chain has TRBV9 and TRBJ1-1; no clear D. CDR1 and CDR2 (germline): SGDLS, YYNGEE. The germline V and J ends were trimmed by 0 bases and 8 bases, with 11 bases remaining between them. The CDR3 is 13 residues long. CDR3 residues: CASSVVPAVEAFF. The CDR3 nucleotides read TGTGCCAGCAGCGTAGTCCCGGCGGTCGAAGCTTTCTTT.

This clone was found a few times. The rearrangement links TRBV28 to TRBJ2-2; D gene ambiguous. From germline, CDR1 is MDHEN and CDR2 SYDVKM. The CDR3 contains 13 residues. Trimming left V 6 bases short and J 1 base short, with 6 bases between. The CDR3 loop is CASSIRNTGELFF. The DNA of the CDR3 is TGTGCCAGCAGCATTAGGAACACCGGGGAGCTGTTTTTT.

CDR3: CASSIAGGRVNEQFF. The CDR3 bases are TGTGCCAGTAGTATAGCAGGTGGCAGGGTGAATGAGCAGTTCTTC. This rearrangement joins TRBV19 to TRBJ2-1, with D possibly matching TRBD1 (5 bases). This CDR3 comprises 15 residues. Germline V CDR1 and CDR2: LNHDA, SQIVND (reference sequence). Trimming left V 1 base short and J 7 bases short, with 14 bases between.

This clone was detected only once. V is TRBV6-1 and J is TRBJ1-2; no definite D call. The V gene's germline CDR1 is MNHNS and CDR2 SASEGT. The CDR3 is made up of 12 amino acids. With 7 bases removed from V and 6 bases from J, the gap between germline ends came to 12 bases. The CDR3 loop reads CASTLSGNGYTF. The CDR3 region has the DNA TGTGCCAGCACCCTAAGTGGTAATGGCTACACCTTC.

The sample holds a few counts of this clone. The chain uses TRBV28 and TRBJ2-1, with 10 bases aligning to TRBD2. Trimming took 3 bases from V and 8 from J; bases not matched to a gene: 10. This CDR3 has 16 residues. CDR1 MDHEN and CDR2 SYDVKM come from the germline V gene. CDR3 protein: CASSFSASGGSDEQFF. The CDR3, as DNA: TGTGCCAGCAGTTTTTCGGCTAGCGGGGGTTCGGATGAGCAGTTCTTC.

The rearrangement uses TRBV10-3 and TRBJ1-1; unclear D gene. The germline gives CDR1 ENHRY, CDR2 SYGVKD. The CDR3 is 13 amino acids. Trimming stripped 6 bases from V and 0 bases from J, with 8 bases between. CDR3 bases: TGTGCCATCAGAATACAGATGAACACTGAAGCTTTCTTT. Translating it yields CAIRIQMNTEAFF.

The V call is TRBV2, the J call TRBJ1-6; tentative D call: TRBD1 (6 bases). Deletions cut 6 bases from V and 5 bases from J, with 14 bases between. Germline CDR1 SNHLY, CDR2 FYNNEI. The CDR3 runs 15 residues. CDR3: CASRTGTKDNSPLHF. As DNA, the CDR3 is TGTGCCAGCAGGACCGGGACAAAAGATAATTCACCCCTCCACTTT.

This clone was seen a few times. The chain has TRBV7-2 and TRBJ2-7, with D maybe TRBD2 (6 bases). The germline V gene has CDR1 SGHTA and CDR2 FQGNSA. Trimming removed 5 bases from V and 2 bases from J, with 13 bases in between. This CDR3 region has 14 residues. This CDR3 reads CASSRGGLPYEQYF. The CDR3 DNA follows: TGTGCCAGCAGCCGTGGGGGGTTGCCCTACGAGCAGTACTTC.

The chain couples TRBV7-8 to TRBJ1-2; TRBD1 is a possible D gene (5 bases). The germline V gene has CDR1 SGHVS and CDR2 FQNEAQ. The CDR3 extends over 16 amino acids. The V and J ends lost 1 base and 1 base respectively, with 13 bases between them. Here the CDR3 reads CASSLVGGVLNYGYTF. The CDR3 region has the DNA TGTGCCAGCAGCTTAGTAGGAGGGGTGCTTAACTATGGCTACACCTTC.

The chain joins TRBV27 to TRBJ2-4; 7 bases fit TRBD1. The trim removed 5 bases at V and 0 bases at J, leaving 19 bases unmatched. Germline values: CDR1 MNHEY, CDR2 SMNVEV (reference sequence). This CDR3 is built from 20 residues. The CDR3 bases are TGTGCCAGCAGTCCCCGCCTCCCGGGACAGCGAACTCTAGCCAAAAACATTCAGTACTTC. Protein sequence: CASSPRLPGQRTLAKNIQYF.

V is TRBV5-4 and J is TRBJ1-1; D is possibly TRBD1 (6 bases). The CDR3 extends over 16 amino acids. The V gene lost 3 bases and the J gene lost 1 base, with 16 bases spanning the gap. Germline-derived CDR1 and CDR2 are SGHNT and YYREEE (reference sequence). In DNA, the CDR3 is TGTGCCAGCAGCTCGACAGGTTTTGGGGGGAACACTGAAGCTTTCTTT. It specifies CASSSTGFGGNTEAFF.

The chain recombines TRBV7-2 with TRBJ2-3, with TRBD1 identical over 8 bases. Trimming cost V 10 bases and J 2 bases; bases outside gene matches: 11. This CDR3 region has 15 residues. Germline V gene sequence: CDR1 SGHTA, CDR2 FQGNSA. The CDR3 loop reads CATSRDRKNTDTQYF. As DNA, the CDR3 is TGTGCCACCTCCCGGGACAGGAAAAACACAGATACGCAGTATTTT.

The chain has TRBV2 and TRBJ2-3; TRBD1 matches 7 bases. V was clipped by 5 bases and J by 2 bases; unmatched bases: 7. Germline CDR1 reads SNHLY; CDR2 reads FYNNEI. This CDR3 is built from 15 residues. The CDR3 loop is CASSPTGSATDTQYF. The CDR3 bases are TGTGCCAGCAGTCCGACAGGGAGCGCCACAGATACGCAGTATTTT.